One sample yielded the 15 T cell receptor beta chains listed below, sequenced in a study of shared clonotypes between healthy human individuals (dated by TCRdb to about 2020). CD8 naive samples were CD45RO-negative cells positively selected for CCR7, giving a CD45RA+CCR7+ population that excluded TemRA cells. The library was obtained by the immunoSEQ multiplex PCR assay. The table was pulled from immuneACCESS by TCRdb, which kept in-frame rearrangements only. Such tables lose some clones; where checked, under half of the loss comes from unresolved V genes, and the rest has no known cause. Counted in this sample were over 2,000,000 clones; 90% to 95% of them appeared once. Clones ranked in the top ten supply roughly 1.7% of the sample. Sequenced material: naive CD8+ T cells from PBMCs. The sample's cell subset or site, from its label and the paper: CD45RA+CCR7+. These receptors were collected from a man between 18 and 29 years old in good health. Some clones in this sample may be carry-over from other donors' samples.

The chain joins TRBV7-8 to TRBJ2-7; D gene uncertain. Germline CDR1 is SGHVS and CDR2 is FQNEAQ. Trimming removed 4 bases from V and 0 bases from J, with 4 bases in between. CDR3 size: 12 residues. DNA of the CDR3: TGTGCCAGCAGCTCCGTCTCCTACGAGCAGTACTTC. Translated, it gives CASSSVSYEQYF.

The chain links TRBV19 to TRBJ1-1; tentative D call: TRBD1 (5 bases). V lost 4 bases and J lost 1, with 16 bases in between. The germline CDR1 and CDR2 sequences are LNHDA and SQIVND (reference sequence). The length of the CDR3 is 16 residues. The CDR3 reads CASSKGAIPTNTEAFF. DNA of the CDR3: TGTGCCAGTAGTAAAGGGGCTATACCGACGAACACTGAAGCTTTCTTT.

The chain combines TRBV7-9 with TRBJ2-1, with TRBD1 identical over 7 bases. This CDR3 spans 15 amino acids. Unmatched junction bases numbered 11, after V lost 6 bases and J lost 6 bases. The germline CDR1 and CDR2 sequences are SEHNR and FQNEAQ (reference sequence). CDR3 protein: CASRAQGPGGNEQFF. In nucleotides, the CDR3 is TGTGCCAGCAGGGCACAGGGGCCAGGGGGCAATGAGCAGTTCTTC.

The chain is built from TRBV5-6 and TRBJ1-1; 7 bases line up with TRBD1. Germline CDR1 and CDR2: SGHDT and YYEEEE. The CDR3 contains 12 residues. The ends lost 0 bases at V and 11 bases at J; junction bases unmatched: 4. Here the CDR3 reads CASSLGDRDAFF. The CDR3 bases are TGTGCCAGCAGCTTGGGCGACAGGGACGCTTTCTTT. Filled out from reference TRBV5-6 and TRBJ1-1, the complete variable domain reads DAGVTQSPTHLIKTRGQQVTLRCSPKSGHDTVSWYQQALGQGPQFIFQYYEEEERQRGNFPDRFSGHQFPNYSSELNVNALLLGDSALYLCASSLGDRDAFFGQGTRLTVV.

CDR3 DNA: TGCGCCAGCAGCGGGCGGAGCGGGCCTATGGATGAGCAGTTCTTC. Amino acids: CASSGRSGPMDEQFF. The chain recombines TRBV10-2 with TRBJ2-1, with a weak D call TRBD2 (6 bases). CDR1 WSHSY and CDR2 SAAADI come from the germline V gene. Trimming left V 6 bases short and J 8 bases short, with 20 bases between. The CDR3 is 15 residues long.

The CDR3 sequence is CASSSGSSMNEQFF. As DNA, the CDR3 is TGTGCCAGCAGCTCAGGGTCCAGCATGAATGAGCAGTTCTTC. This chain joins TRBV7-3 and TRBJ2-1; a weak D match, TRBD1 (5 bases). There are 14 residues in the CDR3. The V end lost 4 bases, the J end lost 7 bases, and 14 bases lay between the germline ends. Germline values: CDR1 SGHTA, CDR2 FQGTGA. The full variable domain, in which reference TRBV7-3 and TRBJ2-1 provide the parts outside the CDR3, is GAGVSQTPSNKVTEKGKYVELRCDPISGHTALYWYRQSLGQGPEFLIYFQGTGAADDSGLPNDRFFAVRPEGSVSTLKIQRTERGDSAVYLCASSSGSSMNEQFFGPGTRLTVL.

Turning to this clone: The same CDR3 also results from other DNA sequences found in this sample. CDR3 nucleotides: TGTGCCAGCAGCGTAGGAAGGGGGGCGAACGAGCAGTACTTC. Protein sequence: CASSVGRGANEQYF. This chain links TRBV9 with TRBJ2-7, with D perhaps being TRBD1 or TRBD2 (6 bases each). Trimming left V 0 bases short and J 5 bases short, with 12 bases between. This CDR3 has 14 amino acids. Germline CDR1 is SGDLS and CDR2 is YYNGEE.

The V and J genes are TRBV18 and TRBJ2-2; maybe TRBD2 (5 bases). Germline assignment: CDR1 KGHSH and CDR2 LQKENI. Trimming left V 6 bases short and J 1 base short, with 12 bases between. This CDR3 has 15 amino acids. The CDR3 loop reads CASSPLGENTGELFF. CDR3 DNA: TGTGCCAGCTCTCCTCTCGGGGAGAACACCGGGGAGCTGTTTTTT.

This chain joins TRBV11-2 and TRBJ2-1; no clear D gene. The CDR3 has 13 amino acids. Germline CDR1 and CDR2: SGHAT and FQNNGV. Trimming took 5 bases from V and 8 from J, leaving 13 bases between them. CDR3 loop: CASSKAPPHEQFF. CDR3 nucleotide sequence: TGTGCCAGCAGCAAAGCCCCCCCCCATGAGCAGTTCTTC.

This sequence joins TRBV19 and TRBJ2-1, with D uncertain. Trimming shortened V by 5 bases and J by 0 bases, and 11 bases separated the two germline ends. Germline assignment: CDR1 LNHDA and CDR2 SQIVND (reference sequence). The CDR3 is 15 residues long. The CDR3 here is CASSVPSVSYNEQFF. As DNA, the CDR3 is TGTGCCAGTAGTGTACCCTCAGTCTCCTACAATGAGCAGTTCTTC.

This sequence joins TRBV30 and TRBJ1-1, with D perhaps matching TRBD1 (5 bases). V dropped 3 bases and J dropped 2 bases, with 13 bases sitting between them. Germline V gives CDR1 GTSNPN, CDR2 SVGIG (reference sequence). The CDR3 runs to 14 residues. For the CDR3, the DNA is TGTGCCTGGAGCGCGGCGCAGGGAAACACTGAAGCTTTCTTT. It translates to CAWSAAQGNTEAFF.

The chain carries TRBV7-9 and TRBJ2-2, with TRBD1 identical over 8 bases. CDR3 length: 16 residues. Germline values: CDR1 SEHNR, CDR2 FQNEAQ (reference sequence). J gave up 1 base and V 2 bases, and 3 bases lay outside the gene matches. The CDR3 nucleotides are TGTGCCAGCAGCTTACCAGGGACAGGGAACACCGGGGAGCTGTTTTTT. Its translation: CASSLPGTGNTGELFF. Complete variable domain (other parts from reference TRBV7-9 and TRBJ2-2): DTGVSQNPRHKITKRGQNVTFRCDPISEHNRLYWYRQTLGQGPEFLTYFQNEAQLEKSRLLSDRFSAERPKGSFSTLEIQRTEQGDSAMYLCASSLPGTGNTGELFFGEGSRLTVL.

This chain joins TRBV7-9 and TRBJ2-7; 8 positions agree with TRBD1. Trimming at V came to 1 base and at J to 1 base, leaving 6 bases not matched to a gene. Germline CDR1 SEHNR, CDR2 FQNEAQ (reference sequence). This CDR3 comprises 16 residues. Written as DNA, the CDR3 is TGTGCCAGCAGCTTAGGAGCAGGGGGCACATCCTACGAGCAGTACTTC. Protein product: CASSLGAGGTSYEQYF.

The rearrangement uses TRBV30 and TRBJ1-1; no clear D gene. The germline gives CDR1 GTSNPN, CDR2 SVGIG (reference sequence). Trimming pared 4 bases from V and 1 base from J, leaving 10 bases between. This CDR3 spans 13 amino acids. CDR3 residues: CAWNLGSNTEAFF. The CDR3 region has the DNA TGTGCCTGGAATTTGGGTTCGAACACTGAAGCTTTCTTT. Full variable domain (rest looked up from reference TRBV30 and TRBJ1-1): SQTIHQWPATLVQPVGSPLSLECTVEGTSNPNLYWYRQAAGRGLQLLFYSVGIGQISSEVPQNLSASRPQDRQFILSSKKLLLSDSGFYLCAWNLGSNTEAFFGQGTRLTVV.

The V call is TRBV10-3, the J call TRBJ1-1; D ambiguous. Trimming pared 0 bases from V and 3 bases from J, leaving 8 bases between. From germline, CDR1 is ENHRY and CDR2 SYGVKD. CDR3 length: 14 residues. In nucleotides, the CDR3 is TGTGCCATCAGTGAGTCAAGGCGAGACACTGAAGCTTTCTTT. Protein product: CAISESRRDTEAFF.